This T cell receptor beta chain is drawn from a study of shared clonotypes between healthy human individuals. The CDR3 runs to 15 residues. Deletions cut 2 bases from V and 1 base from J, with 10 bases between. Germline-derived CDR1 and CDR2 are SGHKS and YYEKEE (reference sequence). Sequenced by immunoSEQ multiplex PCR; TCRdb stores in-frame clones only, minus some. The sample has approximately 2,000,000 clones; roughly 92% are singletons. Study outcomes and limitations: Among donors, clonotype sharing was expected to be affected by sequencing depth. Relative to memory subsets, naive subsets generally showed larger estimated richness. In contrast to clonotypes shared by all four donors, non-shared clonotypes had lower generation probabilities.

Concerning this clone: Its antigen is currently unknown.

Sequenced sample: naive CD4+ T cells from PBMCs. Described subset: CD45RA+ positively selected. The chain joins TRBV5-5 to TRBJ1-5; possibly TRBD1 for D (5 bases). This TCR was recovered from a man between 18 and 35 years old in good health. Some clones in this sample may be carry-over from other donors' samples. The CDR3 loop reads CASSFGDPSNQPQHF. The CDR3 region has the DNA TGTGCCAGCAGCTTCGGGGACCCCAGCAATCAGCCCCAGCATTTT.